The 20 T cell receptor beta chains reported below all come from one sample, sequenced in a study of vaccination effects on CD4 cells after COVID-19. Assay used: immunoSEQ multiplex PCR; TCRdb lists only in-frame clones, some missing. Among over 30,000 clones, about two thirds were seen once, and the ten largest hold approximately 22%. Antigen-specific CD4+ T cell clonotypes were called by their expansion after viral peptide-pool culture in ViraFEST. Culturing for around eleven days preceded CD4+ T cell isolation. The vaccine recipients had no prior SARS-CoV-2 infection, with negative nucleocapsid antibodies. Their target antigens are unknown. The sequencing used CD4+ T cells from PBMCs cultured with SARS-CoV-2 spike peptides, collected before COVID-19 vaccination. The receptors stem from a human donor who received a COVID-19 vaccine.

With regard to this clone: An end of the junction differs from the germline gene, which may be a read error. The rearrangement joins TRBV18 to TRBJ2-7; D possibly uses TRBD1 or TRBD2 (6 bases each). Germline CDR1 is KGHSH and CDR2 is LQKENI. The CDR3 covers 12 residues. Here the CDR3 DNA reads TGTGCCAGCTCCCAGACAGGCCGGGAGATGAACTTC. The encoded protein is CASSQTGREMNF. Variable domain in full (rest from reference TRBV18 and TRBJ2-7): NAGVMQNPRHLVRRRGQEARLRCSPMKGHSHVYWYRQLPEEGLKFMVYLQKENIIDESGMPKERFSAEFPKEGPSILRIQQVVRGDSAAYFCASSQTGREMNFGPGTRLTVT.

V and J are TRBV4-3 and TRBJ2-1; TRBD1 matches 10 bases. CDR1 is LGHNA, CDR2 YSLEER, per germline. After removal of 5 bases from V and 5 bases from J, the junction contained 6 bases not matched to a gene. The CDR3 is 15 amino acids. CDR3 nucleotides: TGCGCCAGCAGCTCCGGGACAGGGGTCCACAATGAGCAGTTCTTC. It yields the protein CASSSGTGVHNEQFF.

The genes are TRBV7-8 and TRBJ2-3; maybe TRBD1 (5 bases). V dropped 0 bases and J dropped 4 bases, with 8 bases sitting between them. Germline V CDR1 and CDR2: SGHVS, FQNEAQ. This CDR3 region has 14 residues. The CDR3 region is CASSLARVPDTQYF. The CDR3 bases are TGTGCCAGCAGCTTAGCCAGGGTGCCAGATACGCAGTATTTT.

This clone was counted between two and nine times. The CDR3 loop is CAWSVSIGNQPQHF. In DNA, the CDR3 is TGTGCCTGGAGCGTGAGTATAGGCAATCAGCCCCAGCATTTT. The gene calls are TRBV30 and TRBJ1-5; D not resolved. Germline V gives CDR1 GTSNPN, CDR2 SVGIG (reference sequence). This CDR3 has 14 amino acids. Trimming shortened V by 3 bases and J by 2 bases, and 11 bases separated the two germline ends.

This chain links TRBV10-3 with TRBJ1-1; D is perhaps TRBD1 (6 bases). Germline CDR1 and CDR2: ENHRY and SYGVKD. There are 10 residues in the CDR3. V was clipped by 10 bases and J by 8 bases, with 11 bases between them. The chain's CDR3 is CATAGEEAFF. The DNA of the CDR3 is TGTGCCACCGCAGGGGAGGAAGCTTTCTTT.

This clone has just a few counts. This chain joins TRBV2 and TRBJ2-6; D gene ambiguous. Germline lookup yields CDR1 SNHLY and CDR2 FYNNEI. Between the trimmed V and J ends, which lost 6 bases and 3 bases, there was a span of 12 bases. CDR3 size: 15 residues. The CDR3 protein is CASSIASGGANVLTF. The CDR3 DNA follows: TGTGCCAGCAGCATCGCCTCAGGTGGGGCCAACGTCCTGACTTTC.

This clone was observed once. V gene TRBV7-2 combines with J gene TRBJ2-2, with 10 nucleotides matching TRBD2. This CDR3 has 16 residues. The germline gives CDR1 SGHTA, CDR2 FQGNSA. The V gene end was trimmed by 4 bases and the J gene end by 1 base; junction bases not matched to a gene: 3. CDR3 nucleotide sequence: TGTGCCAGCAGCTACCTAGCGGGGGTGAACACCGGGGAGCTGTTTTTT. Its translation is CASSYLAGVNTGELFF. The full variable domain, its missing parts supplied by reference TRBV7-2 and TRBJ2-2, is GAGVSQSPSNKVTEKGKDVELRCDPISGHTALYWYRQSLGQGLEFLIYFQGNSAPDKSGLPSDRFSAERTGGSVSTLTIQRTQQEDSAVYLCASSYLAGVNTGELFFGEGSRLTVL.

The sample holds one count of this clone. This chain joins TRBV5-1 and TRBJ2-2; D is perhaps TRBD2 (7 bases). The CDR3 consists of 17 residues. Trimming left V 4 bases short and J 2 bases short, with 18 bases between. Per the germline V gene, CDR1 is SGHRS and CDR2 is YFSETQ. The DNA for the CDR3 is TGCGCCAGCAGCCCCACTCGCGGGGGCACCAACACCGGGGAGCTGTTTTTT. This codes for CASSPTRGGTNTGELFF.

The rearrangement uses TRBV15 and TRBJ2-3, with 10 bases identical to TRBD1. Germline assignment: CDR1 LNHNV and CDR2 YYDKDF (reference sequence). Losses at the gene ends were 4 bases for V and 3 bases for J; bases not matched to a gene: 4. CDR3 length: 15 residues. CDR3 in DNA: TGTGCCACCAGCACGGGACAGGGGCGTACAGATACGCAGTATTTT. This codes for CATSTGQGRTDTQYF.

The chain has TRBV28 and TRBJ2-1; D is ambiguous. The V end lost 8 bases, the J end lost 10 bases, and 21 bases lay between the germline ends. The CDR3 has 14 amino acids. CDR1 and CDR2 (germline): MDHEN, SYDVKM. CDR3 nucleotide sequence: TGTGCCAGCGGTAGATTCGATAGGTTAAAGGAGCAGTTCTTC. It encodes CASGRFDRLKEQFF.

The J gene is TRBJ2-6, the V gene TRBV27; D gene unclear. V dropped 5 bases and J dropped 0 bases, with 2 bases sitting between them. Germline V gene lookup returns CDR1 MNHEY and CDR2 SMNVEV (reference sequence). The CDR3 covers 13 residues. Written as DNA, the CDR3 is TGTGCCAGCAGTCCCTCTGGGGCCAACGTCCTGACTTTC. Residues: CASSPSGANVLTF.

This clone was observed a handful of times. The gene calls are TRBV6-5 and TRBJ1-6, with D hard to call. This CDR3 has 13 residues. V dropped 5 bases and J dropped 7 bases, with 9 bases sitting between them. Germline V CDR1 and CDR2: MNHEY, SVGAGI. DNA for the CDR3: TGTGCCAGCAGTCGCCGAAGCAATTCACCCCTCCACTTT. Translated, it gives CASSRRSNSPLHF.

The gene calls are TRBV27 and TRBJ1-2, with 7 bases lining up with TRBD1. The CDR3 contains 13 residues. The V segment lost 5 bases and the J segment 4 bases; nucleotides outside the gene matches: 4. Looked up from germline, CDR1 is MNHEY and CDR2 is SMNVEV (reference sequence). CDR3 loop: CASSPQGPYGYTF. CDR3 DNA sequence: TGTGCCAGCAGTCCACAGGGGCCCTATGGCTACACCTTC.

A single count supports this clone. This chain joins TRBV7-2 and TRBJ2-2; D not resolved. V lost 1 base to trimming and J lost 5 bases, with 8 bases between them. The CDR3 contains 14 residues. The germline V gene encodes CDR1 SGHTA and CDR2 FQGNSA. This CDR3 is CASSLGFTTGELFF. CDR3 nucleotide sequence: TGTGCCAGCAGCTTAGGGTTCACGACCGGGGAGCTGTTTTTT.

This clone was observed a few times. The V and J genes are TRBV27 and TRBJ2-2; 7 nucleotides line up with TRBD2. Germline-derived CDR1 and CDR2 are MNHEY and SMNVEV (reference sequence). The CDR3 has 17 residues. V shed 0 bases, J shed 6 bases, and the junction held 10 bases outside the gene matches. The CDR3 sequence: CASSLSFVGGLAGELFF. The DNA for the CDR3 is TGTGCCAGCAGTTTATCCTTTGTGGGGGGGTTGGCCGGGGAGCTGTTTTTT.

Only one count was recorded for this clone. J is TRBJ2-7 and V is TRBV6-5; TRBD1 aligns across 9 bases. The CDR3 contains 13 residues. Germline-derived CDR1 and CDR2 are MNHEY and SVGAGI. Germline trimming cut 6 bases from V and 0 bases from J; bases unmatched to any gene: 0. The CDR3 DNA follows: TGTGCCAGCAGGACAGGGGGCTCCTACGAGCAGTACTTC. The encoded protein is CASRTGGSYEQYF.

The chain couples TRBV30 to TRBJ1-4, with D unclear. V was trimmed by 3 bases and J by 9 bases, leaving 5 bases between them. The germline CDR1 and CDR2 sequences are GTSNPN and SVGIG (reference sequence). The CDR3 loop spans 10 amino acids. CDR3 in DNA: TGTGCCTGGAGCGACCAAAAACTGTTTTTT. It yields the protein CAWSDQKLFF.

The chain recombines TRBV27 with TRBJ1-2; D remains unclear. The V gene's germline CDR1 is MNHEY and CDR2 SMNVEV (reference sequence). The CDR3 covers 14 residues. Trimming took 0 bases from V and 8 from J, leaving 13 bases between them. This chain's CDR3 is CASSLSFPNRGYTF. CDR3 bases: TGTGCCAGCAGTTTATCTTTCCCCAATAGGGGCTACACCTTC.

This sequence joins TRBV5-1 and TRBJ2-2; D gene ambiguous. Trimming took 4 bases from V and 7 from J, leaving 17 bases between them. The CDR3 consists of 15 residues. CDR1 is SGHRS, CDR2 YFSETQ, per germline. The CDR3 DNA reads TGCGCCAGCAGCCTCCTTGAGACTCGCATCGGGGAGCTGTTTTTT. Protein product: CASSLLETRIGELFF.

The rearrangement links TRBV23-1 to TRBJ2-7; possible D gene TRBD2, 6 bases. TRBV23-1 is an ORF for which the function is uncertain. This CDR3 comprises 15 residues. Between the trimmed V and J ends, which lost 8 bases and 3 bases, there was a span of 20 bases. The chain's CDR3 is CASGPAGTEDYEQYF. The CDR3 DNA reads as TGCGCCAGCGGACCCGCGGGGACGGAAGACTACGAGCAGTACTTC.